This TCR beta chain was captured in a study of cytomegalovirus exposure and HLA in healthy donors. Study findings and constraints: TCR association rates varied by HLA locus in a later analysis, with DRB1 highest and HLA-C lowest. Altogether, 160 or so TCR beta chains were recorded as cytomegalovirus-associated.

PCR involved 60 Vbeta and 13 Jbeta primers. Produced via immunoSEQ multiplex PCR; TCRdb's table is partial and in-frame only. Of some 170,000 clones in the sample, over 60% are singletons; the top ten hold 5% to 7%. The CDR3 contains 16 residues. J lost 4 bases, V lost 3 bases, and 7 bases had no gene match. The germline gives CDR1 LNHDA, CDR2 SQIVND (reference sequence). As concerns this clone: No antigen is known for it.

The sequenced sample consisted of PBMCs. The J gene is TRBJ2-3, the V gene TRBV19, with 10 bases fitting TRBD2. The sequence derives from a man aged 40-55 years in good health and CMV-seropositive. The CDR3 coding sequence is TGTGCCAGTAGTATGGTAGCGGGAGGAGTAGCAGATACGCAGTATTTT. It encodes CASSMVAGGVADTQYF.